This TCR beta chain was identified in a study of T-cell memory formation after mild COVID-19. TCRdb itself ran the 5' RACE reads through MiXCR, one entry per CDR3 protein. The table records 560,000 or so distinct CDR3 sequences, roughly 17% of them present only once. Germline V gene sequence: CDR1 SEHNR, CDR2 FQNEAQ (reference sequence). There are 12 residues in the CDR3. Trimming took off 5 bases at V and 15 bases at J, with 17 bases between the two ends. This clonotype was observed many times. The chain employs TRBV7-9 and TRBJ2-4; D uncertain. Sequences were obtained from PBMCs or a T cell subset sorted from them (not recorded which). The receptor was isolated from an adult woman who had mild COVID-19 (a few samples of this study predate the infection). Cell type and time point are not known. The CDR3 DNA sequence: TGTGCCAGCAGCCCTCGCGATGGGGTGCTGTACTTC. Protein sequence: CASSPRDGVLYF.